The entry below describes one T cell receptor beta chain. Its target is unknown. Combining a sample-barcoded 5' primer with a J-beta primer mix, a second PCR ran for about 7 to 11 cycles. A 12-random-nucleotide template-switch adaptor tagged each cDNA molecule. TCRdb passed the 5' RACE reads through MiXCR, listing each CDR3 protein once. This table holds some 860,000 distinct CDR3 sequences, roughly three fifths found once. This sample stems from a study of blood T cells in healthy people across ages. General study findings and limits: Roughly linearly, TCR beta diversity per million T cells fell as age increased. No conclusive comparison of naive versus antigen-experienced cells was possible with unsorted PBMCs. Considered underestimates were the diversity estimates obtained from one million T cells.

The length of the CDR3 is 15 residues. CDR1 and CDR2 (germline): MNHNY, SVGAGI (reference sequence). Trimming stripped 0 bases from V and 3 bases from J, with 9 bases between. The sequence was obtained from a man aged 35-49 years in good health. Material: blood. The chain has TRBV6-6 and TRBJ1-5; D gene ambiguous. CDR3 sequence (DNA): TGTGCCAGCAGTTACTCGGTCCGAATCAATCAGCCCCAGCATTTT. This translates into CASSYSVRINQPQHF.